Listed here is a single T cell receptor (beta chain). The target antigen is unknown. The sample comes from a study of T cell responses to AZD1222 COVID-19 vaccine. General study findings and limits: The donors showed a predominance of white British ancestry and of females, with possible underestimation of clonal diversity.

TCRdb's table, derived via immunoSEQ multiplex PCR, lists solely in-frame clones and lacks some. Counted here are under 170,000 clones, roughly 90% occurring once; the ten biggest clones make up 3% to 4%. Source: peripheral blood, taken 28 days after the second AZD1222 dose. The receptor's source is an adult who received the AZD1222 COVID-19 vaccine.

CDR3 sequence (DNA): TGTGCCAGCAGTTTAATGGTGTCGGGTAATTCACCCCTCCACTTT. Its protein product is CASSLMVSGNSPLHF. The chain combines TRBV27 with TRBJ1-6; D call uncertain. Germline V gene lookup returns CDR1 MNHEY and CDR2 SMNVEV (reference sequence). The V gene lost 2 bases and the J gene lost 6 bases, with 11 bases spanning the gap. The CDR3 sequence is 15 residues long.